The 25 T cell receptor beta chains below all came from one sample that was sequenced in a study of blood T cell repertoires in COVID-19. Generated by immunoSEQ multiplex PCR, the TCRdb table keeps only in-frame clones and is missing some. The table includes around 120,000 clones, roughly nine tenths detected once. The sequenced sample consisted of peripheral blood. The receptor source for this set is a human donor in a cohort sampled during active COVID-19.

This sequence joins TRBV7-3 and TRBJ2-3, with no clear D. V was shortened by 5 bases and J by 2 bases, with 11 bases between the two germline ends. In germline, CDR1 is SGHTA, CDR2 FQGTGA. This CDR3 contains 14 residues. CDR3 sequence: CASSHRLTTDTQYF. CDR3 bases: TGTGCCAGCAGCCATCGGTTAACCACAGATACGCAGTATTTT.

This clone was seen only once. This chain uses TRBV3-1 (or the pseudogene TRBV3-2) with TRBJ1-3; D is perhaps TRBD1 (5 bases). Looked up from germline, CDR1 is LGHDT and CDR2 is YNNKEL (reference sequence). The CDR3 is 16 residues long. The V end lost 0 bases, the J end lost 2 bases, and 11 bases lay between the germline ends. CDR3 DNA sequence: TGTGCCAGCAGCCAAGAAATTTCCAGGGCTGGAAACACCATATATTTT. It specifies CASSQEISRAGNTIYF.

The J gene is TRBJ2-7, the V gene TRBV6-4; 9 bases map to TRBD1. The germline V gene has CDR1 MRHNA and CDR2 SNTAGT. The CDR3 has 14 amino acids. The V gene end was trimmed by 5 bases and the J gene end by 1 base; junction bases not matched to a gene: 3. CDR3 nucleotides: TGTGCCAGCAGTCAGGACAGGGGATCCTACGAGCAGTACTTC. This sequence encodes CASSQDRGSYEQYF.

The J gene is TRBJ2-7, the V gene TRBV7-8; 7 bases are shared with TRBD2. With 3 bases clipped from V and 3 bases from J, the junction kept 14 bases outside the gene matches. Germline V gives CDR1 SGHVS, CDR2 FQNEAQ. The length of the CDR3 is 17 residues. CDR3 sequence: CASSFSGGGTIYYEQYF. In DNA, the CDR3 is TGTGCCAGCAGCTTTTCGGGAGGTGGGACTATTTACTACGAGCAGTACTTC.

This chain joins TRBV5-4 and TRBJ2-2; 7 bases are shared with TRBD2. V lost 5 bases, J lost 7 bases, and 17 bases stayed unmatched. This CDR3 is 17 amino acids long. Germline lookup yields CDR1 SGHNT and CDR2 YYREEE (reference sequence). The CDR3 loop reads CASSSRVSAGEGGELFF. CDR3 DNA sequence: TGTGCCAGCAGTAGCCGCGTGTCGGCGGGAGAGGGCGGGGAGCTGTTTTTT.

V gene TRBV15 combines with J gene TRBJ1-5; 7 nucleotides line up with TRBD1. Losses at the gene ends were 0 bases for V and 5 bases for J; bases not matched to a gene: 1. CDR1 and CDR2 (germline): LNHNV, YYDKDF (reference sequence). CDR3 length: 14 residues. The CDR3 spells CATSRDRGDQPQHF. CDR3 in DNA: TGTGCCACCAGCAGAGACAGGGGGGATCAGCCCCAGCATTTT. The full variable domain, in which reference TRBV15 and TRBJ1-5 provide the parts outside the CDR3, is DAMVIQNPRYQVTQFGKPVTLSCSQTLNHNVMYWYQQKSSQAPKLLFHYYDKDFNNEADTPDNFQSRRPNTSFCFLDIRSPGLGDTAMYLCATSRDRGDQPQHFGDGTRLSIL.

CDR3 region: CASRGQGEKYEQYF. In DNA form, the CDR3 reads TGTGCCAGCAGAGGACAGGGGGAGAAATACGAGCAGTACTTC. The chain couples TRBV28 to TRBJ2-7; TRBD1 aligns across 10 bases. The CDR3 loop spans 14 amino acids. The germline V gene has CDR1 MDHEN and CDR2 SYDVKM. The V segment lost 6 bases and the J segment 4 bases; nucleotides outside the gene matches: 6.

J is TRBJ2-7 and V is TRBV5-5, with TRBD1 identical over 7 bases. V dropped 2 bases and J dropped 2; count of bases not matched to a gene: 4. CDR1 is SGHKS, CDR2 YYEKEE, per germline (reference sequence). There are 14 residues in the CDR3. CDR3 region: CASSFHRGPYEQYF. Here the CDR3 DNA reads TGTGCCAGCAGCTTTCACAGGGGACCCTACGAGCAGTACTTC.

The chain is built from TRBV23-1 and TRBJ2-6, with D hard to call. TRBV23-1 is an ORF, and what it does is uncertain. This CDR3 contains 16 residues. Between the trimmed V and J ends, which lost 6 bases and 0 bases, there was a span of 12 bases. The CDR3 region is CASRGSGYSGANVLTF. CDR3 sequence (DNA): TGCGCCAGCAGAGGATCAGGATACTCTGGGGCCAACGTCCTGACTTTC.

The rearrangement joins TRBV10-3 to TRBJ2-2; a possible D gene is TRBD1 (7 bases). The CDR3 is made up of 15 amino acids. The V gene's germline CDR1 is ENHRY and CDR2 SYGVKD. Trimming took off 6 bases at V and 4 bases at J, with 15 bases between the two ends. In DNA form, the CDR3 reads TGTGCCATCAGGGAGGGGACAGCAGCCACCGGGGAGCTGTTTTTT. Its protein product is CAIREGTAATGELFF.

The chain joins TRBV30 to TRBJ2-1; possible D gene TRBD1, 5 bases. Trimming pared 2 bases from V and 4 bases from J, leaving 12 bases between. Germline lookup yields CDR1 GTSNPN and CDR2 SVGIG (reference sequence). The CDR3 is 14 residues long. The chain's CDR3 is CAWSSGHQYNEQFF. The CDR3 DNA sequence: TGTGCCTGGAGTTCCGGACACCAATACAATGAGCAGTTCTTC.

V gene TRBV11-2 combines with J gene TRBJ2-3; 7 positions agree with TRBD2. The CDR3 has 13 amino acids. Germline V gives CDR1 SGHAT, CDR2 FQNNGV. The V and J ends lost 8 bases and 3 bases, in that order; junction bases with no gene match: 5. CDR3 amino acids: CASGGSGTDTQYF. The CDR3, as DNA: TGTGCCAGCGGCGGGAGTGGGACAGATACGCAGTATTTT.

The V and J genes are TRBV7-9 and TRBJ1-3; D uncertain. Germline values: CDR1 SEHNR, CDR2 FQNEAQ (reference sequence). This CDR3 has 16 amino acids. Trimming removed 0 bases from V and 0 bases from J, with 9 bases in between. The CDR3 reads CASSLAGGFSGNTIYF. In DNA, the CDR3 is TGTGCCAGCAGCTTAGCAGGAGGTTTCTCTGGAAACACCATATATTTT.

The rearrangement joins TRBV14 to TRBJ2-7, with D possibly TRBD1 on 6 matching bases. The CDR3 length is 13 residues. CDR1 SGHDN and CDR2 FVKESK come from the germline V gene. V was cut by 1 base and J by 3 bases, with 7 bases left in between. CDR3 DNA: TGTGCCAGCAGCCAAGTCAGGGGCTACGAGCAGTACTTC. Protein sequence: CASSQVRGYEQYF.

The CDR3 loop is CATVRSGTGLYEQYF. The CDR3 bases are TGTGCCACCGTCCGGTCCGGGACAGGGCTTTACGAGCAGTACTTC. The chain carries TRBV24-1 and TRBJ2-7, with TRBD1 identical over 9 bases. CDR3 length: 15 residues. Germline V gene data show CDR1 as KGHDR and CDR2 as SFDVKD. V trimming: 9 bases; J trimming: 4 bases; junction bases outside the gene matches: 12.

The chain combines TRBV7-2 with TRBJ2-3; TRBD1 might be the D (5 bases). Looked up from germline, CDR1 is SGHTA and CDR2 is FQGNSA. CDR3 length: 13 residues. V lost 0 bases, J lost 8 bases, and 9 bases lay in between. The DNA for the CDR3 is TGTGCCAGCAGCTTAGCGGCAGACAGTACGCAGTATTTT. Residues: CASSLAADSTQYF.

J is TRBJ2-7 and V is TRBV19; D gene unclear. Trimming took off 5 bases at V and 0 bases at J, with 11 bases between the two ends. Germline V gene sequence: CDR1 LNHDA, CDR2 SQIVND (reference sequence). This CDR3 is built from 14 residues. This CDR3 reads CASSLGLSSYEQYF. For the CDR3, the DNA is TGTGCCAGTAGTTTGGGCCTAAGCTCCTACGAGCAGTACTTC.

This chain connects TRBV5-4 to TRBJ1-1; D is unresolved. The CDR3 contains 15 residues. Germline assignment: CDR1 SGHNT and CDR2 YYREEE (reference sequence). V shed 4 bases and J shed 1 base, with 14 bases lying between them. CDR3: CASSPTPAGNTEAFF. The CDR3 DNA sequence: TGTGCCAGCAGCCCTACGCCTGCGGGGAACACTGAAGCTTTCTTT.

The chain recombines TRBV7-2 with TRBJ2-3; 7 positions agree with TRBD2. Germline lookup yields CDR1 SGHTA and CDR2 FQGNSA. V lost 2 bases to trimming and J lost 5 bases; unmatched junction nucleotides: 10. This CDR3 has 16 residues. This CDR3 reads CASSLNNGLVRDTQYF. The CDR3 DNA follows: TGTGCCAGCAGCTTAAATAATGGACTAGTAAGAGATACGCAGTATTTT.

V usage is TRBV6-5 and J usage is TRBJ1-1, with D possibly TRBD1 on 5 matching bases. Germline CDR1 and CDR2: MNHEY and SVGAGI. The CDR3 has 13 residues. The V and J ends lost 8 bases and 0 bases respectively, with 10 bases between them. The CDR3 nucleotides are TGTGCCAGCCTCAGGGCCGTGAACACTGAAGCTTTCTTT. It specifies CASLRAVNTEAFF.

This clone was detected a few times. The V and J genes are TRBV7-3 and TRBJ2-2; TRBD2 aligns across 7 bases. The trim removed 6 bases at V and 0 bases at J, leaving 1 base unmatched. This CDR3 spans 14 amino acids. The germline gives CDR1 SGHTA, CDR2 FQGTGA. The DNA of the CDR3 is TGTGCCAGCAGGGGACTATCGAACACCGGGGAGCTGTTTTTT. Protein sequence: CASRGLSNTGELFF.

The chain uses TRBV7-9 and TRBJ2-5; TRBD2 is a possible D gene (6 bases). The CDR3 runs to 18 residues. Germline CDR1 is SEHNR and CDR2 is FQNEAQ (reference sequence). Trimming removed 4 bases at V and 2 bases at J, with 23 bases between. DNA of the CDR3: TGTGCCAGCAGCTCCGTCCCACTAGCCCGACGGGGTCAAGAGACCCAGTACTTC. Translating gives CASSSVPLARRGQETQYF.

The chain couples TRBV7-6 to TRBJ1-2; possible D gene TRBD1, 5 bases. Germline assignment: CDR1 SGHVS and CDR2 FNYEAQ. V was clipped by 6 bases and J by 6 bases, with 14 bases between them. CDR3 length: 13 amino acids. The chain's CDR3 is CASSSRDSHGYTF. DNA for the CDR3: TGTGCCAGCAGTTCCCGGGACTCTCATGGCTACACCTTC.

The chain joins TRBV5-1 to TRBJ1-2; a possible D gene is TRBD1 (5 bases). The length of the CDR3 is 15 residues. In germline, CDR1 is SGHRS, CDR2 YFSETQ. The V end lost 4 bases, the J end lost 6 bases, and 19 bases lay between the germline ends. CDR3 region: CASSQTPSGGNGYTF. DNA of the CDR3: TGCGCCAGCAGCCAAACCCCCTCGGGGGGGAATGGCTACACCTTC.

The chain couples TRBV30 to TRBJ1-3; D uncertain. Germline loops: CDR1 GTSNPN, CDR2 SVGIG (reference sequence). There are 14 residues in the CDR3. The V end lost 2 bases, the J end lost 0 bases, and 8 bases lay between the germline ends. The CDR3 coding sequence is TGTGCCTGGAGTAAAGCCCTCTCTGGAAACACCATATATTTT. As protein: CAWSKALSGNTIYF.